One sample yielded the 22 T cell receptor beta chains listed below, sequenced in a study of T cells expressing NK-cell markers. For each CDR3 protein, TCRdb gives one entry from its re-call of the 5' RACE reads, without DNA. This specimen shows about 260,000 distinct CDR3 sequences; the ten leading clones hold roughly 0.4%. Sequencing used blood T cells: a sorted CD56 or NKG2C T cell subset, CD4+ or CD8+ T cells, or bulk PBMC T cells (not recorded which). Source of these receptors: a man aged 18 to 29 in good health.

The genes are TRBV5-1 and TRBJ2-5; TCRdb selects TRBD1, and the lack of DNA leaves this call unchecked. CDR1 is SGHRS, CDR2 YFSETQ, per germline. This CDR3 comprises 15 residues. The CDR3 sequence is CASSTTHRAQETQYF.

The chain carries TRBV7-3 and TRBJ2-1; the D call from TCRdb, TRBD2, cannot be confirmed without DNA. The CDR3 spans 16 residues. The germline gives CDR1 SGHTA, CDR2 FQGTGA. The CDR3 sequence: CASSLTGLAGANEQFF.

The chain couples TRBV12-3 or TRBV12-4 to TRBJ2-1; absent DNA, TCRdb's TRBD1 call cannot be checked. The CDR3 spans 14 residues. CDR3 in amino acids: CASSFKGGSTVSFF.

This chain connects TRBV6-5 to TRBJ2-5; with no DNA, the TCRdb D assignment of TRBD1 cannot be verified. The CDR3 sequence is 15 residues long. CDR1 and CDR2 from the germline V gene are MNHEY and SVGAGI. The CDR3 sequence: CASSYLSLGEETQYF.

This sequence joins TRBV24-1 and TRBJ2-1. Germline assignment: CDR1 KGHDR and CDR2 SFDVKD. CDR3 length equals 12 residues. CDR3 sequence reads: CATSPVKVEQFF.

This chain links TRBV11-2 with TRBJ2-1; TCRdb selects TRBD2, and the lack of DNA leaves this call unchecked. From germline, CDR1 is SGHAT and CDR2 FQNNGV. CDR3 length equals 13 residues. The CDR3 region is CASSFVLAHEQFF. The full variable domain, with the rest looked up from reference TRBV11-2 and TRBJ2-1, is EAGVAQSPRYKIIEKRQSVAFWCNPISGHATLYWYQQILGQGPKLLIQFQNNGVVDDSQLPKDRFSAERLKGVDSTLKIQPAKLEDSAVYLCASSFVLAHEQFFGPGTRLTVL.

This chain joins TRBV27 and TRBJ1-3. The CDR3 is 15 residues long. From germline, CDR1 is MNHEY and CDR2 SMNVEV (reference sequence). CDR3 amino acids: CASSSGSTSGNTIYF.

J is TRBJ2-4 and V is TRBV12-3 or TRBV12-4; TCRdb gives TRBD2 as the D gene, but with no DNA this cannot be confirmed. The CDR3 sequence is 15 residues long. Here the CDR3 reads CASRSTEAERNIQYF.

This chain uses TRBV12-3 or TRBV12-4 with TRBJ2-5; TCRdb's D call, TRBD1, is unchecked because there is no DNA. The CDR3 totals 14 residues. The CDR3 spells CASSFGGTGETQYF.

V gene TRBV20-1 combines with J gene TRBJ2-1. The CDR3 has 14 amino acids. Germline-derived CDR1 and CDR2 are DFQATT and SNEGSKA (reference sequence). CDR3 residues: CSARVGSSYNEQFF.

The genes are TRBV6-4 and TRBJ2-7; with no DNA, the TCRdb D assignment of TRBD1 cannot be verified. Looked up from germline, CDR1 is MRHNA and CDR2 is SNTAGT. This CDR3 region has 15 residues. CDR3 amino acids: CASSAETGTHYEQYF.

The rearrangement links TRBV20-1 to TRBJ2-7. Germline lookup yields CDR1 DFQATT and CDR2 SNEGSKA (reference sequence). The CDR3 extends over 14 amino acids. The CDR3 protein is CSASPRSDPSEQYF.

The gene calls are TRBV20-1 and TRBJ2-1; without DNA, the TCRdb call of TRBD1 cannot be checked. Germline V gene data show CDR1 as DFQATT and CDR2 as SNEGSKA (reference sequence). The CDR3 extends over 15 amino acids. This chain's CDR3 is CSARTQGVRHNEQFF.

The J gene is TRBJ2-4, the V gene TRBV6-1; no DNA is available, so the TRBD1 call from TCRdb remains unchecked. CDR1 MNHNS and CDR2 SASEGT come from the germline V gene. This CDR3 has 14 amino acids. CDR3 sequence: CASSEYGQGAHLYF.

The chain links TRBV19 to TRBJ1-5; TCRdb outputs TRBD1, but without DNA this stays unchecked. The CDR3 is 14 residues long. Germline V gene data show CDR1 as LNHDA and CDR2 as SQIVND (reference sequence). This chain's CDR3 is CASSRTGNNQPQHF.

The genes are TRBV30 and TRBJ2-1; TCRdb designates TRBD2, a call that cannot be tested without DNA. This CDR3 is 14 amino acids long. Looked up from germline, CDR1 is GTSNPN and CDR2 is SVGIG (reference sequence). The CDR3 region is CAWSRARWGNEQFF.

The chain is built from TRBV3-1 and TRBJ2-1; the D call of TRBD2 rests on TCRdb alone, since no DNA is present to check it. Germline CDR1 LGHDT, CDR2 YNNKEL (reference sequence). The CDR3 contains 20 residues. The CDR3 region is CASSQDWSLGTSIPVDEQFF.

The chain combines TRBV5-1 with TRBJ2-1; TCRdb's D call, TRBD2, is unchecked because there is no DNA. This CDR3 comprises 15 residues. The germline gives CDR1 SGHRS, CDR2 YFSETQ. CDR3 sequence: CASSYRTSGTGEQFF.

V usage is TRBV5-1 and J usage is TRBJ2-1; TCRdb's D call, TRBD2, is unchecked because there is no DNA. Germline V gene data show CDR1 as SGHRS and CDR2 as YFSETQ. The CDR3 runs to 16 residues. This CDR3 is CASSLLLAGSYNEQFF.

This chain uses TRBV7-6 with TRBJ1-4; the TRBD1 assignment by TCRdb is unverifiable without DNA. The V gene's germline CDR1 is SGHVS and CDR2 FNYEAQ. The CDR3 has 16 amino acids. The CDR3 is CASSLGSRGLGEKLFF.

The gene calls are TRBV18 and TRBJ1-1. The CDR3 contains 14 residues. CDR1 KGHSH and CDR2 LQKENI come from the germline V gene. The CDR3 reads CASFGDSGYTEAFF.

The V call is TRBV25-1, the J call TRBJ2-2; TCRdb indicates TRBD1, and absent DNA this call remains unverified. The germline CDR1 and CDR2 sequences are MGHDK and SYGVNS. CDR3 length: 17 residues. The CDR3 reads CASSEPLGGKNTGELFF.